These 18 T cell receptor beta chains originate from one sample sequenced in a study of T cells after yellow fever vaccination. TCRdb re-derived calls from the 5' RACE reads in MiXCR, one entry per CDR3 protein. The profile shows approximately 510,000 distinct CDR3 sequences, less than 25% of them singletons. The sequencing used PBMCs, collected around 3 weeks after the first yellow fever vaccination. The receptor source for this set is a man between 18 and 35 years old who received the YFV17D yellow fever vaccine.

This clonotype was found many times. The chain couples TRBV29-1 to TRBJ2-5, with 8 bases matching TRBD2. Germline trimming cut 6 bases from V and 4 bases from J; bases unmatched to any gene: 10. There are 14 residues in the CDR3. Germline V gene sequence: CDR1 SQVTM, CDR2 ANQGSEA. The DNA for the CDR3 is TGCAGCGTAAAAGGCGAGCGGGGGAGAGAGACCCAGTACTTC. It yields the protein CSVKGERGRETQYF.

In its sample, this clonotype was seen many times. The V gene is TRBV5-1, the J gene TRBJ2-1; D is possibly TRBD1 (5 bases). Germline V gene sequence: CDR1 SGHRS, CDR2 YFSETQ. V lost 3 bases, J lost 4 bases, and 8 bases lay in between. This CDR3 comprises 13 residues. The CDR3 loop is CASSSTVYNEQFF. CDR3 DNA: TGCGCCAGCAGCTCGACAGTTTACAATGAGCAGTTCTTC.

The DNA for the CDR3 is TGTGCCAGCGGGTACTTTGGAGAGACCCAGTACTTC. Protein: CASGYFGETQYF. V gene TRBV12-3 or TRBV12-4 combines with J gene TRBJ2-5; no clear D. V lost 8 bases to trimming and J lost 4 bases, with 11 bases between them. There are 12 residues in the CDR3.

V gene TRBV20-1 combines with J gene TRBJ1-2; D ambiguous. The CDR3 has 15 residues. V was clipped by 3 bases and J by 8 bases, with 22 bases between them. Germline V CDR1 and CDR2: DFQATT, SNEGSKA (reference sequence). This chain's CDR3 is CSASERASRLGGYTF. CDR3 coding DNA: TGCAGTGCTAGTGAGAGGGCATCCCGGTTGGGCGGCTACACCTTC.

J is TRBJ1-5 and V is TRBV20-1; TRBD1 might be the D (6 bases). The CDR3 loop spans 13 amino acids. Germline V lookup: CDR1 DFQATT, CDR2 SNEGSKA (reference sequence). Trimming took 3 bases from V and 5 from J, leaving 11 bases between them. The CDR3 loop is CSASRQVDQPQHF. The DNA for the CDR3 is TGCAGTGCTAGCCGACAGGTCGATCAGCCCCAGCATTTT.

The chain uses TRBV7-6 and TRBJ1-4, with a tentative D call TRBD1 (6 bases). From germline, CDR1 is SGHVS and CDR2 FNYEAQ. The CDR3 has 16 residues. The V and J ends lost 6 bases and 8 bases respectively, with 22 bases between them. In DNA form, the CDR3 reads TGTGCCAGCAGTACCGGCACAGGGCCGAGGAGGGAAAAACTGTTTTTT. Protein: CASSTGTGPRREKLFF.

The chain links TRBV28 to TRBJ2-7; 7 bases agree with TRBD1. This CDR3 is 14 amino acids long. Germline V gene lookup returns CDR1 MDHEN and CDR2 SYDVKM. V lost 5 bases, J lost 6 bases, and 10 bases stayed unmatched. CDR3 region: CASSPTGSPSEQYV. CDR3 DNA sequence: TGTGCCAGCAGTCCGACAGGGTCCCCCTCCGAGCAGTACGTC.

The gene calls are TRBV14 and TRBJ2-1; D unresolved. Trimming shortened V by 4 bases and J by 5 bases, and 9 bases separated the two germline ends. The CDR3 consists of 13 residues. Germline CDR1 and CDR2: SGHDN and FVKESK. The CDR3 reads CASSPVRNNEQFF. The CDR3 DNA is TGTGCCAGCAGCCCGGTAAGGAACAATGAGCAGTTCTTC.

The chain has TRBV18 and TRBJ1-2, with no clear D. The CDR3 has 13 residues. Germline V gene data show CDR1 as KGHSH and CDR2 as LQKENI. V was pared by 2 bases and J by 2 bases, with 6 bases between. CDR3 sequence (DNA): TGTGCCAGCTCACCAGCGGTAAACTATGGCTACACCTTC. Encoded protein: CASSPAVNYGYTF.

As concerns this clonotype: A much larger clone lies one base from this, so it may be a read error. This sequence joins TRBV7-9 and TRBJ2-5; D is undetermined. Trimming took 5 bases from V and 5 from J, leaving 6 bases between them. The germline CDR1 and CDR2 sequences are SEHNR and FQNEAQ (reference sequence). The length of the CDR3 is 11 residues. The CDR3 coding sequence is TGTGCCAGCAGCGTCTGGGAGACCCAGTACTTC. This gives the protein CASSVWETQYF.

A few counts support this clonotype. This CDR3 reads CASSGVNSPLHF. The CDR3, as DNA: TGTGCCAGCAGCGGGGTAAATTCACCCCTCCACTTT. The V call is TRBV9, the J call TRBJ1-6; D not resolved. V was shortened by 3 bases and J by 7 bases, with 5 bases between the two germline ends. The germline V gene has CDR1 SGDLS and CDR2 YYNGEE. This CDR3 is 12 amino acids long.

There are many counts of this clonotype. V gene TRBV7-2 combines with J gene TRBJ2-5; possible D gene TRBD1, 5 bases. V lost 5 bases and J 2 bases, leaving 6 bases between the germline ends. Germline assignment: CDR1 SGHTA and CDR2 FQGNSA. CDR3 size: 12 residues. CDR3 residues: CASSDRQETQYF. Here the CDR3 DNA reads TGTGCCAGCAGCGACAGACAAGAGACCCAGTACTTC.

This clonotype was counted only a few times. CDR3 sequence: CASSVDGESSYNEQFF. CDR3 bases: TGTGCCAGCAGCGTAGATGGCGAGAGCTCCTACAATGAGCAGTTCTTC. The rearrangement joins TRBV9 to TRBJ2-1; D unresolved. Between the trimmed V and J ends, which lost 0 bases and 0 bases, there was a span of 10 bases. Germline CDR1 reads SGDLS; CDR2 reads YYNGEE. The CDR3 spans 16 residues.

This clonotype was recorded many times. The V and J genes are TRBV12-3 or TRBV12-4 and TRBJ1-1; D not certain. Deletions cut 3 bases from V and 5 bases from J, with 10 bases between. The CDR3 is 13 amino acids. CDR3 nucleotides: TGTGCCAGCAGTTTTGAGCGAGGGACTGAAGCTTTCTTT. Its protein is CASSFERGTEAFF.

This sequence joins TRBV7-3 and TRBJ2-3, with D unclear. The CDR3 has 14 amino acids. V was cut by 1 base and J by 4 bases, with 9 bases left in between. From germline, CDR1 is SGHTA and CDR2 FQGTGA. The CDR3 sequence: CASSLRLPPDTQYF. The CDR3 nucleotides are TGTGCCAGCAGCTTAAGGCTTCCCCCAGATACGCAGTATTTT.

The chain couples TRBV20-1 to TRBJ2-7; TRBD1 agrees at 7 bases. This CDR3 is built from 12 residues. Germline values: CDR1 DFQATT, CDR2 SNEGSKA (reference sequence). This chain's CDR3 is CSLRQGAYEQYF. The CDR3 DNA sequence: TGCAGCCTCAGACAGGGTGCGTACGAGCAGTACTTC.

This clonotype showed up just a few times. The chain combines TRBV4-1 with TRBJ2-3; 8 bases align to TRBD1. The CDR3 is made up of 16 amino acids. Unmatched junction bases numbered 9, after V lost 4 bases and J lost 3 bases. Germline loops: CDR1 MGHRA, CDR2 YSYEKL. The CDR3 coding sequence is TGCGCCAGCAGCCCGCAGGGACAGGCTCTGACAGATACGCAGTATTTT. It encodes CASSPQGQALTDTQYF.

This clonotype was seen a few times. This chain joins TRBV6-1 and TRBJ1-2; tentatively, D is TRBD1 (5 bases). Trimming pared 4 bases from V and 6 bases from J, leaving 12 bases between. CDR3 size: 13 residues. Germline V gene lookup returns CDR1 MNHNS and CDR2 SASEGT. The DNA of the CDR3 is TGTGCCAGCAGTGCAGGGCAGAGAAATGGCTACACCTTC. This gives the protein CASSAGQRNGYTF.